This TCR beta chain was identified in a study of PD-L1 blockade in urothelial cancer. Study at large: Blood-derived samples held a median about 150,000 T cells.

This clone occurred once. Sequencing used immunoSEQ multiplex PCR; TCRdb keeps in-frame clones, though not all of them. The sample records around 38,000 clones, 70% to 90% being singletons. The CDR3 has 15 residues. V shed 3 bases and J shed 2 bases, with 13 bases lying between them. Looked up from germline, CDR1 is KGHSH and CDR2 is LQKENI. Time point denoted: peripheral blood 6 weeks after treatment start. The sequence derives from a man aged 60 to 69 with urothelial cancer. The chain is built from TRBV18 and TRBJ1-1, with D possibly being TRBD1 (5 bases). The specimen was PBMCs, collected around atezolizumab (anti-PD-L1) treatment. This CDR3 is CASSPLKTENTEAFF. In DNA, the CDR3 is TGTGCCAGCTCACCCTTAAAGACAGAAAACACTGAAGCTTTCTTT. Complete variable domain (other parts from reference TRBV18 and TRBJ1-1): NAGVMQNPRHLVRRRGQEARLRCSPMKGHSHVYWYRQLPEEGLKFMVYLQKENIIDESGMPKERFSAEFPKEGPSILRIQQVVRGDSAAYFCASSPLKTENTEAFFGQGTRLTVV.